The 12 T cell receptor beta chains presented below share a single source sample, sequenced in a study of blood T cell repertoires in COVID-19. Data came from immunoSEQ multiplex PCR; TCRdb stores just in-frame clones and leaves some out. The sample lists fewer than 90,000 clones, more than 80% occurring once. Material for sequencing was peripheral blood. These receptor sequences come from a man aged 30 to 45 with acute or convalescent COVID-19.

The chain combines TRBV18 with TRBJ2-5, with 8 bases fitting TRBD2. The CDR3 runs 14 residues. V was clipped by 6 bases and J by 4 bases; unmatched bases: 7. In germline, CDR1 is KGHSH, CDR2 LQKENI. CDR3 sequence (DNA): TGTGCCAGCTCGGAGGGACTAGTAAGAGAGACCCAGTACTTC. Its protein is CASSEGLVRETQYF.

The chain's CDR3 is CASSQDRGSGANVLTF. The DNA for the CDR3 is TGCGCCAGCAGCCAAGACAGGGGCTCTGGGGCCAACGTCCTGACTTTC. The chain carries TRBV4-3 and TRBJ2-6; D is possibly TRBD1 (6 bases). The CDR3 is made up of 16 amino acids. Between the trimmed V and J ends, which lost 0 bases and 0 bases, there was a span of 6 bases. CDR1 and CDR2 (germline): LGHNA, YSLEER.

The chain couples TRBV7-2 to TRBJ1-3; the match to TRBD1 covers 7 bases. Germline assignment: CDR1 SGHTA and CDR2 FQGNSA. The J segment lost 2 bases and the V segment lost 3 bases, leaving 4 bases of the junction unmatched. The CDR3 is 15 residues long. CDR3 protein: CASSFWQGAGNTIYF. CDR3 in DNA: TGTGCCAGCAGCTTCTGGCAGGGGGCTGGAAACACCATATATTTT.

This chain connects TRBV6-5 to TRBJ2-5; 10 positions match TRBD1. With V trimmed by 8 bases and J by 4 bases, 10 bases remained unmatched. Germline assignment: CDR1 MNHEY and CDR2 SVGAGI. The CDR3 runs 15 residues. The CDR3 here is CASGRDRGDRETQYF. The CDR3 DNA follows: TGTGCCAGCGGCCGGGACAGGGGAGATAGAGAGACCCAGTACTTC.

The chain is built from TRBV19 and TRBJ1-5; TRBD1 might be the D (5 bases). The CDR3 loop spans 11 amino acids. Germline CDR1 is LNHDA and CDR2 is SQIVND (reference sequence). Trimming left V 9 bases short and J 5 bases short, with 8 bases between. The CDR3 DNA is TGTGCCAGGGGACTTTATCAGCCCCAGCATTTT. Residues: CARGLYQPQHF.

Regarding this clone: Other DNA sequences in the sample encode the same CDR3. This chain connects TRBV6-5 to TRBJ2-7; maybe TRBD1 (5 bases). CDR1 is MNHEY, CDR2 SVGAGI, per germline. Trimming removed 0 bases from V and 1 base from J, with 7 bases in between. The CDR3 covers 14 residues. In DNA, the CDR3 is TGTGCCAGCAGTTACTCGGGGCGGTCCTACGAGCAGTACTTC. Its translation is CASSYSGRSYEQYF.

Details on this clone: The DNA is omitted, as the CDR3 cannot be located on it reliably, and the CDR3 follows TCRdb's listing. The chain uses TRBV5-1 and TRBJ2-7; TRBD1 reflects the table's D call only, with no check against the DNA. The CDR3 is 18 residues long, counting both termini. Germline V lookup: CDR1 SGHRS, CDR2 YFSETQ. The CDR3 sequence: CASSLGDRGTTVGYEQYF.

The V gene is TRBV4-1, the J gene TRBJ2-2; 8 nucleotides match TRBD1. The germline CDR1 and CDR2 sequences are MGHRA and YSYEKL. V lost 1 base and J lost 4; bases outside the gene matches: 2. The length of the CDR3 is 15 residues. CDR3 protein: CASSQGTGLTGELFF. As DNA, the CDR3 is TGCGCCAGCAGCCAAGGGACAGGGCTCACCGGGGAGCTGTTTTTT.

V usage is TRBV7-3 and J usage is TRBJ2-3; 12 nucleotides match TRBD2. The germline V gene has CDR1 SGHTA and CDR2 FQGTGA. Trimming took 3 bases from V and 4 from J; bases not matched to a gene: 8. The CDR3 contains 17 residues. CDR3 nucleotides: TGTGCCAGCAGCTTCCTTCTAGCGGGAGGGCGTGCAGATACGCAGTATTTT. Translation gives CASSFLLAGGRADTQYF.

V and J are TRBV7-8 and TRBJ2-7, with 10 bases that match TRBD1. There are 15 residues in the CDR3. In germline, CDR1 is SGHVS, CDR2 FQNEAQ. V trimming: 5 bases; J trimming: 2 bases; junction bases outside the gene matches: 6. The CDR3 loop reads CASSRIGTGAYEQYF. The CDR3 nucleotides read TGTGCCAGCAGCCGCATAGGGACAGGGGCCTACGAGCAGTACTTC.

This sequence joins TRBV28 and TRBJ2-1; D perhaps matches TRBD2 (7 bases). CDR3 length: 16 amino acids. Per the germline V gene, CDR1 is MDHEN and CDR2 is SYDVKM. Trimming removed 7 bases at V and 9 bases at J, with 25 bases between. DNA for the CDR3: TGTGCCAGCAACCCCTCGGGGGCTAGCGGTTGGGTTGAGCAGTTCTTC. Its translation is CASNPSGASGWVEQFF.

This sequence joins TRBV18 and TRBJ1-3; D possibly corresponds to TRBD1 (6 bases). CDR3 length: 15 amino acids. Trimming left V 5 bases short and J 4 bases short, with 15 bases between. CDR1 is KGHSH and CDR2 is LQKENI in the germline V gene. The CDR3 spells CASSWTVSDGNTIYF. The CDR3, as DNA: TGTGCCAGCTCATGGACAGTATCAGACGGAAACACCATATATTTT.